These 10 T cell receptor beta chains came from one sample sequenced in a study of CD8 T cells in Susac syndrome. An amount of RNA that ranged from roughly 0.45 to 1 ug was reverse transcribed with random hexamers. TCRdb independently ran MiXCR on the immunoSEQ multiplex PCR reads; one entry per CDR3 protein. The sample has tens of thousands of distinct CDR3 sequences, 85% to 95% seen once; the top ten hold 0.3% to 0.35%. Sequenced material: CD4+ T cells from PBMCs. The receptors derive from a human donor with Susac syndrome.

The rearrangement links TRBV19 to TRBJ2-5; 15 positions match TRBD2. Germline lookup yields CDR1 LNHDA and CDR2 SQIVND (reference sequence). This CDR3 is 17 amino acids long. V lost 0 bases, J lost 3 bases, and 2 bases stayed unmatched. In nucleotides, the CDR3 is TGTGCCAGTAGTATAGAGGGGACTAGCGGGGGGAAAGAGACCCAGTACTTC. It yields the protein CASSIEGTSGGKETQYF.

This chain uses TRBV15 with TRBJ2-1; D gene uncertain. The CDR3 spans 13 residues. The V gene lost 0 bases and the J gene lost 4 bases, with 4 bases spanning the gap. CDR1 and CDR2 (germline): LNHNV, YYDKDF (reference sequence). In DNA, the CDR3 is TGTGCCACCAGCAGAGATCGGTACAATGAGCAGTTCTTC. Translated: CATSRDRYNEQFF.

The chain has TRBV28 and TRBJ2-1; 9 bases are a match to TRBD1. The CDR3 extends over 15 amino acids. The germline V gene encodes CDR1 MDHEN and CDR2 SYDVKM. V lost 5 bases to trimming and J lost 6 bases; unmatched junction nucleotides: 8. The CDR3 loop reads CASSRQGGLSNEQFF. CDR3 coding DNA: TGTGCCAGCAGTCGACAGGGGGGATTAAGCAATGAGCAGTTCTTC.

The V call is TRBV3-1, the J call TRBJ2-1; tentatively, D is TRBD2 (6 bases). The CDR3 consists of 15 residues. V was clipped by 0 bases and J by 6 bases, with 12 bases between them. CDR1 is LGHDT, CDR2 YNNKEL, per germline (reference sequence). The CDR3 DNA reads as TGTGCCAGCAGCCAAGAGGGCGGGGCTTCCAATGAGCAGTTCTTC. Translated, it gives CASSQEGGASNEQFF.

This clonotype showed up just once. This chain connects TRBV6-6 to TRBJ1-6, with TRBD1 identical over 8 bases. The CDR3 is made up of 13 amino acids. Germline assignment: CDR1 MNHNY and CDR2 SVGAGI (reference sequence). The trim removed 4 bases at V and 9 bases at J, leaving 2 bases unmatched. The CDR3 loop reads CASSWDRSSPLHF. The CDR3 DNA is TGTGCCAGCAGTTGGGACAGGAGTTCACCCCTCCACTTT.

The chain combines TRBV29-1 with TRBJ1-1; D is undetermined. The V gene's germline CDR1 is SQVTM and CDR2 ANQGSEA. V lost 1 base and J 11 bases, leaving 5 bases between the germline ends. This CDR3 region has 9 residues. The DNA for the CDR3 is TGCAGCGTTGAAGGAGGTGCTTTCTTT. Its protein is CSVEGGAFF. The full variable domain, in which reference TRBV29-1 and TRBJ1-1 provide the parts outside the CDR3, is SAVISQKPSRDICQRGTSLTIQCQVDSQVTMMFWYRQQPGQSLTLIATANQGSEATYESGFVIDKFPISRPNLTFSTLTVSNMSPEDSSIYLCSVEGGAFFGQGTRLTVV.

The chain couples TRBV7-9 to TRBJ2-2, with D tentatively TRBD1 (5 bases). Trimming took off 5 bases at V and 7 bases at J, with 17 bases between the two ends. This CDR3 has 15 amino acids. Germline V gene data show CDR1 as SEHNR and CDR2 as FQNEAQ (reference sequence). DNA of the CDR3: TGTGCCAGCAGCGTCCGGACAACTAAGGTCGGGGAGCTGTTTTTT. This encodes CASSVRTTKVGELFF.

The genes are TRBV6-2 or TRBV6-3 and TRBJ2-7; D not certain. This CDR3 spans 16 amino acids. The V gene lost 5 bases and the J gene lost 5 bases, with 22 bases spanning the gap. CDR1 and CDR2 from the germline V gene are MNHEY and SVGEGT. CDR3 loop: CASSNAVELILNEQYF. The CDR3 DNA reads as TGTGCCAGCAGTAACGCCGTAGAGCTCATACTCAACGAGCAGTACTTC.

The CDR3 spells CASSLRTGHTGELFF. CDR3 nucleotides: TGTGCCAGCAGCTTAAGGACAGGGCACACCGGGGAGCTGTTTTTT. The chain couples TRBV7-2 to TRBJ2-2; 8 bases are shared with TRBD1. Trimming removed 2 bases from V and 3 bases from J; junction bases left unmatched: 2. Germline lookup yields CDR1 SGHTA and CDR2 FQGNSA. The CDR3 has 15 residues.

The CDR3 loop reads CASALDRGVMETQYF. The CDR3 DNA reads as TGTGCCTCGGCACTAGACAGGGGCGTTATGGAGACCCAGTACTTC. The rearrangement joins TRBV30 to TRBJ2-5, with 8 bases aligning to TRBD1. Germline lookup yields CDR1 GTSNPN and CDR2 SVGIG (reference sequence). Losses at the gene ends were 7 bases for V and 5 bases for J; bases not matched to a gene: 15. This CDR3 region has 15 residues.